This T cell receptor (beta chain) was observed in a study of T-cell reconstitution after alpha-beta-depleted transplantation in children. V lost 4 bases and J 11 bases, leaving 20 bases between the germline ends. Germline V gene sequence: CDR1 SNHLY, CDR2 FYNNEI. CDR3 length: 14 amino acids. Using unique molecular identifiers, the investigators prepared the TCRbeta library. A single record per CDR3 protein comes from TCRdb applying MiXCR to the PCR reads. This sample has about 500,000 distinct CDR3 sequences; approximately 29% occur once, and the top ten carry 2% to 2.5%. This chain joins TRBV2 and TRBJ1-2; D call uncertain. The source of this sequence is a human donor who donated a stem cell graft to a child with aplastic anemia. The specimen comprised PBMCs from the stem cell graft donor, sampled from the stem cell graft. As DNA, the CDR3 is TGTGCCAGCAGTGTGGCCGGGGTGGAAGCTAGTTACACCTTC. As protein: CASSVAGVEASYTF.